The T cell receptor beta chain described here comes from a study of identical twins. Points on this clonotype: The antigen is not known.

Using its own MiXCR run on the 5' RACE reads, TCRdb lists one record per CDR3 protein. The sample holds 200,000 to 250,000 distinct CDR3 sequences, roughly an eighth seen once. The CDR3 contains 15 residues. The germline V and J ends were trimmed by 5 bases and 0 bases, with 13 bases remaining between them. CDR1 is SEHNR, CDR2 FQNEAQ, per germline (reference sequence). Whole-study results and caveats: Weaker excess twin sharing was seen among beta out-of-frame sequences. One should note that invariant MAIT and iNKT cells could partly confound zero-insertion analyses.

A further study also used this sample, focusing on yellow fever vaccine responses in identical twins. As that report states: In identical twins, vaccine T cell responses appeared partly shared and partly individual.

The sequenced sample consisted of memory (CD45RO+) T cells sorted from blood. The chain carries TRBV7-9 and TRBJ1-1; weak D call: TRBD1 (6 bases). This receptor was obtained from a young woman in good health. This chain's CDR3 is CASSKGDWMNTEAFF. The CDR3 DNA sequence: TGTGCCAGCAGCAAGGGGGACTGGATGAACACTGAAGCTTTCTTT.